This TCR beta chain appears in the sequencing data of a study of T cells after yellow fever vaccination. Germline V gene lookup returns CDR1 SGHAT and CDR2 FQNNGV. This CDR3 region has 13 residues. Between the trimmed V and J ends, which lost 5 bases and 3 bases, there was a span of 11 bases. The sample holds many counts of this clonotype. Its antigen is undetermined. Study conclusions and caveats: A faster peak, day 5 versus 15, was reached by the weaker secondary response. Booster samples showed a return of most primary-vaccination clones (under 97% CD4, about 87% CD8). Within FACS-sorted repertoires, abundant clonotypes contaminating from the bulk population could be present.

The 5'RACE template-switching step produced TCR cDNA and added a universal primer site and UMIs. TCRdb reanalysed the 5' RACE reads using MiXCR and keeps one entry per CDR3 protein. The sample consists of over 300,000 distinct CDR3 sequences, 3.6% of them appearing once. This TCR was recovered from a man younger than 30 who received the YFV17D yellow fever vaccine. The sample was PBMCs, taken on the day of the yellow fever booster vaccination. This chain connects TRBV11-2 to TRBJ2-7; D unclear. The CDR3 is CASSQQFSYEQYF. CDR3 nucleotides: TGTGCCAGCAGCCAACAGTTCAGCTACGAGCAGTACTTC.